The 9 T cell receptor beta chains presented below share a single source sample, sequenced in a study of blood T cell repertoires in COVID-19. Produced via immunoSEQ multiplex PCR; TCRdb's table is partial and in-frame only. The table has 120,000 to 150,000 clones, around nine tenths seen once. Sequenced: peripheral blood. These receptors were taken from a human donor in a cohort sampled during active COVID-19.

The rearrangement joins TRBV5-1 to TRBJ1-1, with TRBD1 matching over 9 bases. With 4 bases clipped from V and 7 bases from J, the junction kept 11 bases outside the gene matches. Germline V lookup: CDR1 SGHRS, CDR2 YFSETQ. The CDR3 runs 15 residues. The CDR3 spells CASSNPQGAPGEAFF. The DNA for the CDR3 is TGCGCCAGCAGCAACCCACAGGGGGCGCCGGGTGAAGCTTTCTTT.

This chain joins TRBV11-1 and TRBJ2-1; TRBD1 matches 8 bases. The V segment lost 6 bases and the J segment 8 bases; nucleotides outside the gene matches: 6. The germline CDR1 and CDR2 sequences are SGHAT and FQDESV (reference sequence). This CDR3 region has 13 residues. The CDR3 is CASRAQGAHEQFF. CDR3 bases: TGTGCCAGCAGAGCTCAGGGGGCCCATGAGCAGTTCTTC.

This rearrangement joins TRBV30 to TRBJ2-2, with 12 positions matching TRBD2. This CDR3 is built from 14 residues. CDR1 is GTSNPN, CDR2 SVGIG, per germline (reference sequence). Trimming at V came to 2 bases and at J to 6 bases, leaving 1 base not matched to a gene. The chain's CDR3 is CAWSRLAGAGELFF. The DNA of the CDR3 is TGTGCCTGGAGTCGACTAGCGGGAGCCGGGGAGCTGTTTTTT. Filled out from reference TRBV30 and TRBJ2-2, the complete variable domain reads SQTIHQWPATLVQPVGSPLSLECTVEGTSNPNLYWYRQAAGRGLQLLFYSVGIGQISSEVPQNLSASRPQDRQFILSSKKLLLSDSGFYLCAWSRLAGAGELFFGEGSRLTVL.

V usage is TRBV5-1 and J usage is TRBJ2-7; D gene ambiguous. V lost 0 bases and J lost 3, with 7 bases in between. The CDR3 extends over 13 amino acids. The germline V gene has CDR1 SGHRS and CDR2 YFSETQ. CDR3 protein: CASSLVAGYEQYF. The DNA for the CDR3 is TGCGCCAGCAGCTTGGTGGCAGGCTACGAGCAGTACTTC. The full variable domain, its missing parts supplied by reference TRBV5-1 and TRBJ2-7, is KAGVTQTPRYLIKTRGQQVTLSCSPISGHRSVSWYQQTPGQGLQFLFEYFSETQRNKGNFPGRFSGRQFSNSRSEMNVSTLELGDSALYLCASSLVAGYEQYFGPGTRLTVT.

The chain is built from TRBV2 and TRBJ1-1; 9 bases match TRBD1. This CDR3 spans 14 amino acids. Germline V CDR1 and CDR2: SNHLY, FYNNEI. J was trimmed by 5 bases and V by 6 bases; bases with no gene match: 7. The CDR3 reads CASSQQGAGTEAFF. The CDR3 bases are TGTGCCAGCAGCCAACAGGGGGCAGGGACTGAAGCTTTCTTT.

The chain carries TRBV5-1 and TRBJ2-2, with a tentative D call TRBD2 (6 bases). This CDR3 comprises 15 residues. The ends were cut back, 3 bases at V and 5 bases at J, with 14 bases in the middle. Germline lookup yields CDR1 SGHRS and CDR2 YFSETQ. The CDR3 sequence is CASSSTSGGTGELFF. The CDR3 bases are TGCGCCAGCAGCTCTACTAGTGGAGGGACCGGGGAGCTGTTTTTT.

This chain connects TRBV28 to TRBJ1-1; the match to TRBD1 covers 7 bases. CDR1 is MDHEN, CDR2 SYDVKM, per germline. The CDR3 spans 13 residues. The V and J ends lost 10 bases and 4 bases, in that order; junction bases with no gene match: 9. CDR3: CATLVDRVTEAFF. Here the CDR3 DNA reads TGTGCCACCCTCGTAGACAGGGTCACTGAAGCTTTCTTT.

This clone was detected a few times. The chain recombines TRBV19 with TRBJ1-6, with 8 bases aligning to TRBD1. CDR1 and CDR2 from the germline V gene are LNHDA and SQIVND (reference sequence). The CDR3 is made up of 14 amino acids. J was trimmed by 8 bases and V by 10 bases; bases with no gene match: 10. The CDR3: CATQGALRDSPLHF. Written as DNA, the CDR3 is TGTGCCACCCAGGGGGCACTGAGAGATTCACCCCTCCACTTT.

V gene TRBV6-1 combines with J gene TRBJ2-7; D gene ambiguous. Germline CDR1 is MNHNS and CDR2 is SASEGT. The CDR3 has 15 residues. V shed 2 bases and J shed 1 base, with 12 bases lying between them. This chain's CDR3 is CASSESGTLSYEQYF. CDR3 coding DNA: TGTGCCAGCAGTGAATCGGGTACCCTTTCCTACGAGCAGTACTTC.